This TCR beta chain was observed in a study of cytomegalovirus exposure and HLA in healthy donors. Study overall: 81% of roughly 430 genotyped donors fell in the Caucasian-associated ancestry cluster.

Trimming removed 5 bases from V and 6 bases from J; junction bases left unmatched: 5. This CDR3 has 13 residues. The V gene's germline CDR1 is SGHRS and CDR2 YFSETQ. This clone was found once. Its antigen is unidentified. Findings of the study overall: Most of the CMV-associated TCR beta chains (in a later analysis) appeared to be HLA-restricted. As was reported, the classifier diagnosed cytomegalovirus status with high specificity and sensitivity. A later look showed TCR association rates differing by HLA locus, highest for DRB1 and lowest for HLA-C.

This PCR relied on a set of 60 Vbeta primers and 13 Jbeta primers. Sequenced by immunoSEQ multiplex PCR; TCRdb stores in-frame clones only, minus some. The profile shows about 140,000 clones, 82% of them singletons. This sequence originates from a man aged 30 to 39 in good health and CMV-seropositive. The sample taken for sequencing was PBMCs. The chain carries TRBV5-1 and TRBJ2-7; TRBD2 aligns across 10 bases. CDR3 in amino acids: CASRPRLAGEQYF. The CDR3 nucleotides read TGCGCCAGCAGACCCCGACTAGCGGGCGAGCAGTACTTC.